This is a list of T cell receptor beta chains from one sample in a study of T cell responses to AZD1222 COVID-19 vaccine. The assay was immunoSEQ multiplex PCR, and TCRdb's table has in-frame clones only and misses some. In the table there are 190,000 or so clones, approximately 90% of which are singletons. This material consisted of peripheral blood, taken 28 days after the second AZD1222 dose. All receptors come from an adult who received the AZD1222 COVID-19 vaccine. Both conserved end residues are trimmed from each CDR3.

TRBJ2-2 | TRBV7-7 | ASSPIAGEVTGELF
TRBJ1-4 | TRBV4-1 | ASSQDRANEKLF
TRBJ1-5 | TRBV15 | ATSRVGGNQPQH
TRBJ1-1 | TRBV19 | ASSPTVTNTEAF
TRBJ2-7 | TRBV28 | ASSRGVTYEQY
TRBJ1-1 | TRBV15 | ATSREWNTEAF
TRBJ2-6 | TRBV7-8 | ASSLARVAPGANVLT
TRBJ1-2 | TRBV5-4 | ASSLDRNYGYT
TRBJ1-4 | TRBV28 | ASSPPSRGREKLF
TRBJ1-1 | TRBV10-1 | ASSEGRDTEAF
TRBJ2-1 | TRBV14 | ASSPRLAGEQF
TRBJ1-5 | TRBV28 | ASSSGQVDNQPQH
TRBJ2-1 | TRBV4-1 | ASSQDRGSYNEQF
TRBJ2-3 | TRBV11-3 | ASSSLAAITDTQY
TRBJ1-3 | TRBV3-1/TRBV3-2 | ASSHPLPGQGPRGTIY
TRBJ2-3 | TRBV6-4 | ASSDLSTDTQY
TRBJ1-1 | TRBV6-5 | ASSYSAGGTGAF
TRBJ2-3 | TRBV28 | ASSMTGLSTDTQY
TRBJ2-1 | TRBV9 | ASSVAGRALNEQF
TRBJ2-4 | TRBV15 | ATSKGNIQY